These T cell receptor beta chains were read from a single sample in a study of shared clonotypes between healthy human individuals. Using immunoSEQ multiplex PCR, the repertoire was profiled, and TCRdb retains in-frame clones only, with some absent. The sample yields about 590,000 clones, roughly 96% seen once. The sequencing input was naive CD8+ T cells sorted from blood. Source of these receptors: a woman between 25 and 40 years old in good health. The CDR3 runs from the conserved cysteine through the conserved F or W. D genes are given only for firm matches. A clone size is listed for some rows: how often the clone was seen (once, few, many), or a class if it is expanded.

size: -; length: 12; D: TRBD1; J: TRBJ1-2; V: TRBV6-5; CDR3: CASSLQGGGYTF; DNA: TGTGCCAGCAGCCTCCAGGGGGGCGGCTACACCTTC
size: once; length: 14; D: TRBD2; J: TRBJ2-3; V: TRBV28; CDR3: CASSSSWGGDTQYF; DNA: TGTGCCAGCAGCTCGTCGTGGGGGGGAGATACGCAGTATTTT
size: -; length: 12; D: -; J: TRBJ2-7; V: TRBV9; CDR3: CASSAGVGEQYF; DNA: TGTGCCAGCAGCGCGGGGGTAGGCGAGCAGTACTTC
size: once; length: 13; D: -; J: TRBJ2-7; V: TRBV5-6; CDR3: CASSPGTPYEQYF; DNA: TGTGCCAGCAGCCCTGGGACACCATACGAGCAGTACTTC
size: -; length: 14; D: -; J: TRBJ1-1; V: TRBV4-1; CDR3: CASSPDAETPEAFF; DNA: TGCGCCAGCAGCCCCGATGCAGAGACCCCTGAAGCTTTCTTT
size: -; length: 15; D: TRBD2; J: TRBJ2-1; V: TRBV19; CDR3: CASSIGLAVYNEQFF; DNA: TGTGCCAGTAGTATCGGACTAGCGGTCTACAATGAGCAGTTCTTC
size: once; length: 15; D: -; J: TRBJ2-7; V: TRBV9; CDR3: CASSVGVEASYEQYF; DNA: TGTGCCAGCAGCGTGGGGGTGGAAGCGTCCTACGAGCAGTACTTC
size: once; length: 14; D: TRBD2; J: TRBJ2-3; V: TRBV9; CDR3: CASSAGLAGATQYF; DNA: TGTGCCAGCAGCGCGGGACTAGCGGGAGCTACGCAGTATTTT
size: -; length: 18; D: TRBD1; J: TRBJ2-2; V: TRBV7-6; CDR3: CASSASRITGANTGELFF; DNA: TGTGCCAGCAGCGCCTCGAGGATAACAGGGGCGAACACCGGGGAGCTGTTTTTT
size: -; length: 17; D: TRBD2; J: TRBJ2-5; V: TRBV29-1; CDR3: CSVEELSGSRQSETQYF; DNA: TGCAGCGTTGAAGAGCTTAGCGGGAGCCGTCAGTCAGAGACCCAGTACTTC
size: -; length: 17; D: TRBD1; J: TRBJ1-4; V: TRBV7-2; CDR3: CASSPPAEDRVSEKLFF; DNA: TGTGCCAGCAGCCCTCCCGCAGAGGACAGGGTTTCGGAAAAACTGTTTTTT
size: -; length: 15; D: -; J: TRBJ1-2; V: TRBV9; CDR3: CASSVGWGTNYGYTF; DNA: TGTGCCAGCAGCGTAGGGTGGGGGACTAACTATGGCTACACCTTC
size: -; length: 14; D: -; J: TRBJ2-7; V: TRBV27; CDR3: CASSLDRFSYEQYF; DNA: TGTGCCAGCAGTTTGGACAGATTCTCCTACGAGCAGTACTTC
size: once; length: 18; D: -; J: TRBJ2-6; V: TRBV19; CDR3: CASSIPLSLGLGANVLTF; DNA: TGTGCCAGTAGTATACCACTGTCTCTGGGGCTTGGGGCCAACGTCCTGACTTTC
size: -; length: 16; D: TRBD2; J: TRBJ2-2; V: TRBV9; CDR3: CASSVGLAGATGELFF; DNA: TGTGCCAGCAGCGTAGGACTAGCGGGAGCTACCGGGGAGCTGTTTTTT
size: few; length: 16; D: TRBD2; J: TRBJ2-2; V: TRBV5-4; CDR3: CASSSLAGGPAGELFF; DNA: TGTGCCAGCAGCTCCTTAGCGGGAGGGCCAGCCGGGGAGCTGTTTTTT
size: -; length: 16; D: TRBD2; J: TRBJ2-3; V: TRBV7-8; CDR3: CASSLSLAGGPDTQYF; DNA: TGTGCCAGCAGCTTAAGCCTAGCGGGAGGGCCAGATACGCAGTATTTT
size: -; length: 20; D: TRBD2; J: TRBJ2-3; V: TRBV19; CDR3: CASSIPLAPSGRGYTDTQYF; DNA: TGTGCCAGTAGTATACCCCTCGCCCCTAGCGGGAGAGGCTACACAGATACGCAGTATTTT
size: -; length: 12; D: -; J: TRBJ2-1; V: TRBV28; CDR3: CASSFSGNEQFF; DNA: TGTGCCAGCAGTTTTAGCGGAAATGAGCAGTTCTTC
size: -; length: 19; D: TRBD1; J: TRBJ1-5; V: TRBV5-1; CDR3: CASSSGTGESKDSNQPQHF; DNA: TGCGCCAGCAGCTCGGGGACAGGGGAAAGTAAAGATAGCAATCAGCCCCAGCATTTT
size: -; length: 15; D: TRBD1; J: TRBJ1-1; V: TRBV9; CDR3: CASSPTGGVGTEAFF; DNA: TGTGCCAGCAGCCCGACAGGGGGGGTGGGCACTGAAGCTTTCTTT
size: -; length: 16; D: TRBD2; J: TRBJ2-7; V: TRBV7-2; CDR3: CASSFLRTSGIYEQYF; DNA: TGTGCCAGCAGCTTCCTCCGGACTAGCGGAATCTACGAGCAGTACTTC
size: -; length: 17; D: TRBD1; J: TRBJ2-5; V: TRBV4-1; CDR3: CASSQWGQTPWEETQYF; DNA: TGCGCCAGCAGCCAATGGGGACAGACCCCTTGGGAAGAGACCCAGTACTTC
size: -; length: 13; D: -; J: TRBJ2-7; V: TRBV7-7; CDR3: CASSLDETYEQYF; DNA: TGTGCCAGCAGCTTAGACGAGACCTACGAGCAGTACTTC
size: -; length: 14; D: -; J: TRBJ2-3; V: TRBV9; CDR3: CASSVATSTDTQYF; DNA: TGTGCCAGCAGCGTAGCTACTAGCACAGATACGCAGTATTTT
size: -; length: 15; D: -; J: TRBJ2-1; V: TRBV7-2; CDR3: CASSFGGGDYNEQFF; DNA: TGTGCCAGCAGCTTCGGTGGAGGGGACTACAATGAGCAGTTCTTC